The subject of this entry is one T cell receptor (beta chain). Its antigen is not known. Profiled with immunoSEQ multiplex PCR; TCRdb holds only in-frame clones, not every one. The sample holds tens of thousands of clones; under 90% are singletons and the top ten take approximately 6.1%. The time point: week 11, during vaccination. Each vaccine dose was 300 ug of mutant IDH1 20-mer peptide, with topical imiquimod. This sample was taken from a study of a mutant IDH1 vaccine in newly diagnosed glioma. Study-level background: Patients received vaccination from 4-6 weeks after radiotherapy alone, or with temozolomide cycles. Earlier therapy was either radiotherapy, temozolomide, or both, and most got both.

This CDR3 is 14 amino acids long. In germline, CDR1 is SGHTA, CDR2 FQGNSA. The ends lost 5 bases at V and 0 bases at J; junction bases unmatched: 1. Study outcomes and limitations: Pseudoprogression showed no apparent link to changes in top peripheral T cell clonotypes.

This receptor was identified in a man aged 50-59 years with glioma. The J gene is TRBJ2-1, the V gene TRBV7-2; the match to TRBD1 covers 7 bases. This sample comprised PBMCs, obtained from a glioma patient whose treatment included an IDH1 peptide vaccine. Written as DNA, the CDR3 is TGTGCCAGCAGCCAGGGGGTCTCCTACAATGAGCAGTTCTTC. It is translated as CASSQGVSYNEQFF.